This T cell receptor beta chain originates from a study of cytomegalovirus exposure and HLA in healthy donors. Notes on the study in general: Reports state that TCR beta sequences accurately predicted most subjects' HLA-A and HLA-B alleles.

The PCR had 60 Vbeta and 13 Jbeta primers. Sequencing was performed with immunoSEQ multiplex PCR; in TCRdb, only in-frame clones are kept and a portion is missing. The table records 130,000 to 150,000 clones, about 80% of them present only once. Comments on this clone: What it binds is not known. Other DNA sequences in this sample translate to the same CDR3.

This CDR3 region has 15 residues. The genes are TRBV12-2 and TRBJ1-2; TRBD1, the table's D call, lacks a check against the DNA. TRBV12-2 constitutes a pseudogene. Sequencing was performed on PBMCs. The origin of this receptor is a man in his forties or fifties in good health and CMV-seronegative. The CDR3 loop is CASRLVYMTDRGYTF. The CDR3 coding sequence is TGTGCAAGTCGCTTAGTCTACATGACAGACCGAGGCTACACCTTC.